This TCR beta chain was obtained from a study of cytomegalovirus exposure and HLA in healthy donors. Study-level results: Rare sequences made up most TCRs, while some public TCRs were found in many donors. A later analysis associated some 16,000 TCR beta sequences with HLA alleles at a 0.05 false discovery rate.

Primers included in the PCR were 60 Vbeta and 13 Jbeta primers. Profiled with immunoSEQ multiplex PCR; TCRdb holds only in-frame clones, not every one. The table has approximately 110,000 clones, less than 80% seen once. CDR3 length: 16 residues. Germline V CDR1 and CDR2: SEHNR, FQNEAQ (reference sequence). The ends lost 1 base at V and 0 bases at J; junction bases unmatched: 5. Of note for this clone: Its target is unknown. The sample has other DNA sequences that encode this CDR3 too.

The chain is built from TRBV7-9 and TRBJ1-2; 7 bases fit TRBD1. This receptor was obtained from a man aged 30 to 39 in good health and CMV-seropositive. Sequences were obtained from PBMCs. DNA for the CDR3: TGTGCCAGCAGCTTAGGTACAGGGGCGTCTAACTATGGCTACACCTTC. Amino acid sequence: CASSLGTGASNYGYTF.